Each of the 20 T cell receptor beta chains below was sequenced from the same sample in a study of tumor-infiltrating lymphocytes in primary liver carcinoma. Bulk tissue was left unsorted, and RNA and DNA were co-extracted from approximately 20-30 mg of it. The investigators made TCR beta cDNA from approximately 500 ng total RNA, using a constant-region primer. Library construction for TCR beta comprised three nested multiplex PCR rounds performed with slightly modified ARM-PCR. Rounds one and two of PCR, each of roughly 11 cycles, were primed with TRBV1-TRBV30 forward primers and a C-beta reverse primer. Each CDR3 protein gets one entry after TCRdb re-called the multiplex PCR reads with MiXCR. The table records roughly 100,000 distinct CDR3 sequences, roughly 80% of them present only once. The material sequenced was liver tumor tissue from sampling region 3. Subset denoted: tumor region T3, left-lateral pole. Receptor source: a man aged 35-49 years with primary liver carcinoma and hepatitis B virus infection.

As to this clonotype: The germline gene is not matched at one end of the junction; a read error may be the cause. The V call is TRBV6-5, the J call TRBJ2-1, with TRBD2 matching 7 bases. CDR3 length equals 15 residues. Germline CDR1 MNHEY, CDR2 SVGAGI. CDR3 bases: TGTGCTAGCAGTTACTCTAAGGGAGGGCCTGATGAGCAGTTCTTC. This codes for CASSYSKGGPDEQFF.

As to this clonotype: One end of the junction is discordant with germline, which a read error may explain. The rearrangement links TRBV5-6 to TRBJ2-6; D is perhaps TRBD1 (5 bases). The germline V gene encodes CDR1 SGHDT and CDR2 YYEEEE. CDR3 length: 15 residues. The CDR3 spells CASSRLSSGADVLTF. CDR3 nucleotide sequence: TGTGCCAGCAGCAGATTATCCTCTGGGGCCGACGTCCTGACTTTC.

The chain is built from TRBV20-1 and TRBJ1-1; 8 bases match TRBD1. V shed 6 bases, J shed 11 bases, and the junction held 17 bases outside the gene matches. The germline CDR1 and CDR2 sequences are DFQATT and SNEGSKA (reference sequence). There are 14 residues in the CDR3. Here the CDR3 DNA reads TGCAGTGCGCACGACGAGACAGGGGATCGGAGGGCTTTCTTT. This codes for CSAHDETGDRRAFF.

This clonotype was recorded at least ten times. The chain combines TRBV5-4 with TRBJ1-2, with unresolved D. The germline gives CDR1 SGHNT, CDR2 YYREEE (reference sequence). The CDR3 loop spans 13 amino acids. The V and J ends lost 0 bases and 2 bases respectively, with 5 bases between them. The CDR3 DNA is TGTGCCAGCAGCTTGGACCGGAACTATGGCTACACCTTC. Its translation is CASSLDRNYGYTF.

This clonotype was counted between two and nine times. Compared with germline, one end of the junction differs, possibly owing to a read error. The chain joins TRBV5-6 to TRBJ2-7, with D perhaps matching TRBD2 (6 bases). The V gene's germline CDR1 is SGHDT and CDR2 YYEEEE. The CDR3 spans 15 residues. The CDR3 coding sequence is TGTGCCACCAGCTTGGAGGGCAATAATATTGGCGTGCAGTACTTC. It specifies CATSLEGNNIGVQYF. The full variable domain, its missing parts supplied by reference TRBV5-6 and TRBJ2-7, is DAGVTQSPTHLIKTRGQQVTLRCSPKSGHDTVSWYQQALGQGPQFIFQYYEEEERQRGNFPDRFSGHQFPNYSSELNVNALLLGDSALYLCATSLEGNNIGVQYFGPGTRLTVT.

Comment on this clonotype: The conserved final phenylalanine or tryptophan is absent from the CDR3, which likely points to a read error. No DNA is shown, since the ends of the CDR3 on it are uncertain; the CDR3 is the one TCRdb lists. The genes are TRBV29-1 and TRBJ2-7; TRBD1 is the table's D call and was not checked against the DNA. Germline V gene sequence: CDR1 SQVTM, CDR2 ANQGSEA. Both ends counted, the CDR3 spans 15 residues. CDR3 sequence reads: CSVASGWGMPYEQYI.

A remark on this clonotype: One end of the junction varies from germline; a read error may be responsible. The V and J genes are TRBV6-2 or TRBV6-3 and TRBJ2-7, with unresolved D. Germline CDR1 MNHEY, CDR2 SVGEGT. The CDR3 spans 13 residues. The CDR3 protein is CVSSYEVPNEQYF. The DNA of the CDR3 is TGTGTCAGCAGCTACGAGGTACCCAACGAGCAGTACTTC.

This clonotype appeared a few times. Given a much more abundant clone one base away, this may be a read error. The chain recombines TRBV5-1 with TRBJ1-1; the D is unclear. Germline-derived CDR1 and CDR2 are SGHRS and YFSETQ. The CDR3 covers 15 residues. Here the CDR3 DNA reads TGCGTCAGCAGCTTAGTATCCGGGAGTTACACTGAAGCTTTCTTT. This codes for CVSSLVSGSYTEAFF.

Points on this clonotype: Lacking the conserved final phenylalanine or tryptophan, this CDR3 likely reflects a read error. The limits of the CDR3 on the DNA are not certain, so only TCRdb's listed CDR3 is given. The gene calls are TRBV11-2 and TRBJ2-2; the table calls TRBD1, which could not be checked here. The length of the CDR3 is 16 amino acids, counting both ends. The germline V gene has CDR1 SGHAT and CDR2 FQNNGV. CDR3 sequence: CASSLQGFSGAGELFL.

The sample holds a few counts of this clonotype. Sequence at one end of the junction differs from germline and may be a read error. CDR3 DNA: TGCGCCAGCGCAGGGGGGGGCCAAGGGACCCAGTACTTC. Protein product: CASAGGGQGTQYF. The rearrangement joins TRBV5-1 to TRBJ2-5; D tentatively fits TRBD1 or TRBD2 (7 bases each). CDR1 is SGHRS, CDR2 YFSETQ, per germline. The CDR3 runs 13 residues. The whole variable domain, remainder taken from reference TRBV5-1 and TRBJ2-5, is KAGVTQTPRYLIKTRGQQVTLSCSPISGHRSVSWYQQTPGQGLQFLFEYFSETQRNKGNFPGRFSGRQFSNSRSEMNVSTLELGDSALYLCASAGGGQGTQYFGPGTRLLVL.

Points on this clonotype: The junction does not match germline at one end; this may be a read error. The chain joins TRBV28 to TRBJ2-7, with D unresolved. The CDR3 runs 13 residues. Germline CDR1 MDHEN, CDR2 SYDVKM. CDR3 DNA: TGTGCCAGTAGTTTACAGTGGCCCGTGGGGCAGTACTTC. It codes for CASSLQWPVGQYF. Variable domain in full (rest from reference TRBV28 and TRBJ2-7): DVKVTQSSRYLVKRTGEKVFLECVQDMDHENMFWYRQDPGLGLRLIYFSYDVKMKEKGDIPEGYSVSREKKERFSLILESASTNQTSMYLCASSLQWPVGQYFGPGTRLTVT.

This clonotype qualifies as medium-sized. The V gene is TRBV10-2, the J gene TRBJ2-2; D possibly corresponds to TRBD2 (5 bases). This CDR3 contains 14 residues. Germline V gene data show CDR1 as WSHSY and CDR2 as SAAADI. The V end lost 4 bases, the J end lost 8 bases, and 14 bases lay between the germline ends. The CDR3 here is CASSGRRGSGELFF. The DNA for the CDR3 is TGCGCCAGCAGTGGACGAAGAGGGAGTGGGGAGCTGTTTTTT.

V is TRBV12-3 or TRBV12-4 and J is TRBJ1-1; no firm D call. This CDR3 is 18 amino acids long. Trimming stripped 6 bases from V and 0 bases from J, with 23 bases between. The DNA of the CDR3 is TGTGCCAGCAGCCAAACCGGGCTCCCAGCGCGGGTGAACACTGAAGCTTTCTTT. Protein product: CASSQTGLPARVNTEAFF.

V gene TRBV29-1 combines with J gene TRBJ2-5; D gene ambiguous. From germline, CDR1 is SQVTM and CDR2 ANQGSEA. Trimming took 1 base from V and 5 from J, leaving 11 bases between them. The CDR3 sequence is 13 residues long. CDR3 residues: CSVEGITKETQYF. The CDR3 bases are TGCAGCGTTGAAGGGATTACGAAGGAGACCCAGTACTTC.

This rearrangement joins TRBV4-1 to TRBJ2-1; 10 bases line up with TRBD2. The V gene end was trimmed by 4 bases and the J gene end by 9 bases; junction bases not matched to a gene: 15. Germline V lookup: CDR1 MGHRA, CDR2 YSYEKL. CDR3 length equals 17 residues. DNA of the CDR3: TGCGCCAGCAGCCCCAAATGGGTAGCGGGAGGATGTAGTGAGCAGTTCTTC. Translating it yields CASSPKWVAGGCSEQFF.

The count of this clonotype is one. Relative to the germline gene, one junction end is altered; a read error may explain this. The gene calls are TRBV6-5 and TRBJ2-1, with TRBD1 matching 8 bases. Germline values: CDR1 MNHEY, CDR2 SVGAGI. The CDR3 has 14 residues. The CDR3 loop reads CASGQGGQGGERSF. CDR3 bases: TGTGCCAGCGGTCAAGGTGGACAGGGCGGTGAGCGGTCCTTC.

The V and J genes are TRBV11-2 and TRBJ2-5, with D uncertain. There are 15 residues in the CDR3. Trimming took off 6 bases at V and 4 bases at J, with 18 bases between the two ends. Germline lookup yields CDR1 SGHAT and CDR2 FQNNGV. The CDR3 DNA reads TGTGCCAGCAGTTCCGTCAGGCTAGTCCCAGAGACCCAGTACTTC. It is translated as CASSSVRLVPETQYF.

Notes on this clonotype: This clone may be a read error of a much larger clone one base away. The chain has TRBV7-3 and TRBJ2-1, with D possibly being TRBD2 (5 bases). CDR1 and CDR2 from the germline V gene are SGHTA and FQGTGA. The CDR3 contains 14 residues. CDR3 DNA: TGTGCCAGCACCTTAGGTACTAGACTGGATGAGCAGTTCTTC. As protein: CASTLGTRLDEQFF.

This clonotype was detected only a few times. A clone one base away is much larger, so this may be a read error. The CDR3 nucleotides are TGCGCCAGCAACTTGGGTCTCTTGAGGGGCTACACCTTC. Protein: CASNLGLLRGYTF. This chain links TRBV5-1 with TRBJ1-2; D remains ambiguous. Germline CDR1 and CDR2: SGHRS and YFSETQ. CDR3 size: 13 residues.

Note on this clonotype: A read error may account for a junction end that differs from germline. The J gene is TRBJ1-1, the V gene TRBV4-1, with D unclear. Germline CDR1 MGHRA, CDR2 YSYEKL. The CDR3 spans 14 residues. The CDR3 region is CARSQDPREGEAFF. CDR3 DNA sequence: TGCGCCAGGAGCCAAGACCCGCGGGAGGGTGAAGCTTTCTTT.